This record looks at one T cell receptor (beta chain) sequence and its context. Its specificity is unknown. The data originate from a study of cytomegalovirus exposure and HLA in healthy donors. The study's findings and limits: V segments that were indistinguishable, TRBV6-2 and TRBV6-3 among them, were omitted from analysis.

The PCR used 60 Vbeta and 13 Jbeta primers. The method was immunoSEQ multiplex PCR; TCRdb's version includes in-frame clones alone and lacks a portion of them. The sample has tens of thousands of clones; less than 85% are singletons. With 6 bases removed from V and 2 bases from J, the gap between germline ends came to 19 bases. The CDR3 covers 15 residues. Germline V gene sequence: CDR1 SQVTM, CDR2 ANQGSEA. Sequencing was carried out using PBMCs. The J gene is TRBJ1-1, the V gene TRBV29-1; D is possibly TRBD1 (6 bases). This receptor was identified in a woman aged 55-69 years in good health and CMV-seropositive. The CDR3: CSVGAGVWGNTEAFF. CDR3 coding DNA: TGCAGCGTGGGGGCTGGAGTTTGGGGTAACACTGAAGCTTTCTTT.